Below, one T cell receptor (beta chain) is given with its context. Time point: peripheral blood 6 weeks after treatment start. This entry belongs to a study of PD-L1 blockade in urothelial cancer. Overall study context: It was at 3 weeks (second dose) and 6 weeks after treatment start that blood was analyzed.

Germline V gene lookup returns CDR1 SNHLY and CDR2 FYNNEI. This CDR3 comprises 12 residues. Trimming removed 9 bases at V and 3 bases at J, with 11 bases between. Data came from immunoSEQ multiplex PCR; TCRdb stores just in-frame clones and leaves some out. This sample has about 48,000 clones, with 80% to 90% found just once. The chain couples TRBV2 to TRBJ1-1; D is possibly TRBD1 (6 bases). The source material was PBMCs, sampled around atezolizumab (anti-PD-L1) treatment. The source of this sequence is a man in his 70s with urothelial cancer. CDR3 region: CASRTAHTEAFF. DNA for the CDR3: TGTGCCAGTCGGACAGCTCACACTGAAGCTTTCTTT.